Each of the 2 T cell receptor beta chains below was sequenced from the same sample in a study of CD8+ T cells in alopecia areata. RNA was isolated and reverse transcribed to cDNA, the sequencing template. Measured with immunoSEQ multiplex PCR; TCRdb has only the in-frame clones, and not every one. This table has over 100,000 clones, 53% appearing once. Treatment: oral pan-JAK inhibitor, 5-10 mg twice daily. The sample in question was CD4+ T cells sorted from blood, obtained at week 4, from a patient treated with tofacitinib. The source is a human donor with alopecia areata.

This clone has only a few counts. The chain combines TRBV2 with TRBJ2-3, with D possibly TRBD2 on 6 matching bases. This CDR3 region has 14 residues. CDR1 and CDR2 from the germline V gene are SNHLY and FYNNEI. Trimming removed 7 bases from V and 4 bases from J, with 15 bases in between. CDR3 sequence (DNA): TGTGCCAGCATTAGGGACGGCGGGGCAGATACGCAGTATTTT. Protein product: CASIRDGGADTQYF.

The count of this clone is one. CDR3 sequence reads: CAIRTRGTEAFF. For the CDR3, the DNA is TGTGCCATACGAACCAGGGGAACTGAAGCTTTCTTT. V and J are TRBV28 and TRBJ1-1; tentative D call: TRBD1 (6 bases). Trimming left V 10 bases short and J 5 bases short, with 14 bases between. CDR3 length: 12 residues. Germline assignment: CDR1 MDHEN and CDR2 SYDVKM. Supplemented by reference TRBV28 and TRBJ1-1, the full variable domain reads DVKVTQSSRYLVKRTGEKVFLECVQDMDHENMFWYRQDPGLGLRLIYFSYDVKMKEKGDIPEGYSVSREKKERFSLILESASTNQTSMYLCAIRTRGTEAFFGQGTRLTVV.